A selection of T cell receptor beta chains follows, all from one sample in a study of T cells in Graves' hyperthyroidism and ophthalmopathy. MiXCR, run by TCRdb on the multiplex PCR reads, gives a single entry per CDR3 protein. This sample has approximately 330,000 distinct CDR3 sequences, with roughly an eighth found just once. The sample comprised blood. The receptors derive from a woman in her thirties or forties with Graves' ophthalmopathy. CDR3s include the opening cysteine and the closing phenylalanine or tryptophan. Clone size is shown for a subset of rows, as once, few, many or a class of expanded clone.

clone_size: NA; v_call: TRBV7-8; j_call: TRBJ2-2; cdr3_aa: CASSFHLTGEDTGELFF
clone_size: large; v_call: TRBV3-1; j_call: TRBJ1-3; cdr3_aa: CASSGTGAKGNTIYF
clone_size: few; v_call: TRBV18; j_call: TRBJ2-5; cdr3_aa: CASSPLREVAKETQYF
clone_size: NA; v_call: TRBV20-1; j_call: TRBJ2-5; cdr3_aa: CSVSNPGQGSPETQYF
clone_size: many; v_call: TRBV28; j_call: TRBJ2-2; cdr3_aa: CASSLSRTLAAGELFF
clone_size: NA; v_call: TRBV5-5; j_call: TRBJ2-5; cdr3_aa: CASSLGLSPKIGETQYF
clone_size: many; v_call: TRBV10-1; j_call: TRBJ2-3; cdr3_aa: CASSDPGHTDTQYF
clone_size: few; v_call: TRBV20-1; j_call: TRBJ2-7; cdr3_aa: CSARGTSPYEQYF
clone_size: many; v_call: TRBV27; j_call: TRBJ2-3; cdr3_aa: CASSMSGRGTDTQYF
clone_size: many; v_call: TRBV15; j_call: TRBJ1-1; cdr3_aa: CATSISGGGTEAFF
clone_size: many; v_call: TRBV15; j_call: TRBJ1-3; cdr3_aa: CATSREAQGRNTIYF
clone_size: NA; v_call: TRBV27; j_call: TRBJ1-1; cdr3_aa: CASKSPKQAMNTEAFF
clone_size: NA; v_call: TRBV9; j_call: TRBJ2-5; cdr3_aa: CASSVSGRAGETQYF
clone_size: NA; v_call: TRBV20-1; j_call: TRBJ1-3; cdr3_aa: CSASSFGQANSGNTIYF
clone_size: many; v_call: TRBV7-9; j_call: TRBJ1-2; cdr3_aa: CASSPGGAGNYGYTF
clone_size: NA; v_call: TRBV7-8; j_call: TRBJ1-3; cdr3_aa: CASSRNERAGNTIYF
clone_size: NA; v_call: TRBV15; j_call: TRBJ2-1; cdr3_aa: CATGWAGGINEQFF
clone_size: many; v_call: TRBV15; j_call: TRBJ1-2; cdr3_aa: CATSHSPTGDYGYTF